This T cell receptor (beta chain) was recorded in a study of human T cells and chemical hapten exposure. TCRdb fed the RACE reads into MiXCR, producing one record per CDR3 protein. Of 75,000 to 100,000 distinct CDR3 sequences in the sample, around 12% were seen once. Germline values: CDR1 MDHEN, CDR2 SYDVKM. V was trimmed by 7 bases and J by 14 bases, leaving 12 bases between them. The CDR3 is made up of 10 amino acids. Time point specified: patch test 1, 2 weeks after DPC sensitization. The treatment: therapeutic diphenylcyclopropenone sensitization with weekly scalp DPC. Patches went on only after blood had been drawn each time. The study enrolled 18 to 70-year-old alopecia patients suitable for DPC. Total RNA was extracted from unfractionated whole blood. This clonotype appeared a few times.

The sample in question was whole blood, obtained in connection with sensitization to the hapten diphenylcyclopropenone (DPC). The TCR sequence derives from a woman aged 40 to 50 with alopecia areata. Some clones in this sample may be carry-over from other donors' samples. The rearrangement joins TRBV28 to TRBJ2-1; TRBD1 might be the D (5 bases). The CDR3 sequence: CASKGKREFF. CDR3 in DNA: TGTGCCAGCAAGGGGAAACGGGAGTTCTTC.